This T cell receptor beta chain was sequenced in a study of blood T cells in healthy people across ages. This clonotype was detected ten times or more. PCR was performed a second time for roughly 7 to 11 cycles using a sample-barcoded 5' primer and a J-beta primer mix. TCRdb ran MiXCR on the 5' RACE reads and lists one entry per CDR3 protein. The sample includes some 1.7 million distinct CDR3 sequences, about 28% of them seen just once. CDR3 length: 15 residues. Between the trimmed V and J ends, which lost 3 bases and 1 base, there was a span of 12 bases. CDR1 is ENHRY and CDR2 is SYGVKD in the germline V gene.

Sequenced: blood. The clonotype comes from a woman under 40 in good health. The chain recombines TRBV10-3 with TRBJ1-2; D is unclear. Written as DNA, the CDR3 is TGTGCCATCAGTGACCCCGCAGGTTTTAACTATGGCTACACCTTC. This encodes CAISDPAGFNYGYTF.